Each of the 2 T cell receptor beta chains below was sequenced from the same sample in a study of breast tumors, draining lymph nodes, adjacent tissues. Each CDR3 protein is one row after TCRdb ran MiXCR on the multiplex PCR reads. The sample lists approximately 210,000 distinct CDR3 sequences, less than 40% occurring once. Breast cancer patients provided tissue from their axillary draining lymph nodes. The sequenced sample was axillary lymph node tissue. Every receptor here comes from a female donor with breast cancer. Some clones in this sample may be carry-over from other donors' samples.

In this sample, this clonotype turned up many times. The chain combines TRBV5-1 with TRBJ2-1; 10 nucleotides agree with TRBD2. Unmatched junction bases numbered 4, after V lost 2 bases and J lost 5 bases. This CDR3 spans 15 amino acids. Looked up from germline, CDR1 is SGHRS and CDR2 is YFSETQ. The CDR3 loop reads CASSFSGRMNNEQFF. CDR3 sequence (DNA): TGCGCCAGCAGCTTTAGCGGGAGGATGAACAATGAGCAGTTCTTC.

Comment on this clonotype: A much larger clone lies a single base off, so this may be a read error. The chain combines TRBV19 with TRBJ2-2, with a tentative D call TRBD2 (5 bases). The CDR3 length is 15 residues. Germline V CDR1 and CDR2: LNHDA, SQIVND (reference sequence). The CDR3 region is CASSIGSVGTGEPFF. CDR3 in DNA: TGTGCCAGTAGTATTGGGAGCGTGGGCACCGGGGAGCCGTTTTTT.